One TCR beta chain is described in this entry. What it binds is not known. Sequencing ends 3 residues short of the CDR3 end; the germline J gene provides the rest. This sample stems from a study of T cell clonality in common variable immunodeficiency. Most patients and controls had Caucasian heritage. CVID subjects were neither ill nor on immunomodulatory or immunosuppressive medication at sampling. This CDR3 contains 15 residues. The V end was cut by 1 base, the J end by 0 bases, with 7 bases between. Per germline, CDR1 SGHAT and CDR2 FQDESV (reference sequence). Method: immunoSEQ multiplex PCR; TCRdb's copy keeps in-frame clones and lacks some. The specimen has about 16,000 clones, none found just once. General study points: Fewer deletions and N-nucleotide insertions were reportedly seen in common variable immunodeficiency TCR beta sequences. CVID subjects had higher TCRbeta clonality than healthy controls, most marked in about a third.

The material sequenced was peripheral blood mononuclear cells. This TCR was sampled from a human donor with common variable immunodeficiency. The chain couples TRBV11-1 to TRBJ2-1, with D hard to call. The DNA read from the CDR3 is TGTGCCAGCAGCTTAGGTCAGAGCTCCTACAATGAG. Residues: CASSLGQSSYNE. The full CDR3 reads CASSLGQSSYNEQFF.